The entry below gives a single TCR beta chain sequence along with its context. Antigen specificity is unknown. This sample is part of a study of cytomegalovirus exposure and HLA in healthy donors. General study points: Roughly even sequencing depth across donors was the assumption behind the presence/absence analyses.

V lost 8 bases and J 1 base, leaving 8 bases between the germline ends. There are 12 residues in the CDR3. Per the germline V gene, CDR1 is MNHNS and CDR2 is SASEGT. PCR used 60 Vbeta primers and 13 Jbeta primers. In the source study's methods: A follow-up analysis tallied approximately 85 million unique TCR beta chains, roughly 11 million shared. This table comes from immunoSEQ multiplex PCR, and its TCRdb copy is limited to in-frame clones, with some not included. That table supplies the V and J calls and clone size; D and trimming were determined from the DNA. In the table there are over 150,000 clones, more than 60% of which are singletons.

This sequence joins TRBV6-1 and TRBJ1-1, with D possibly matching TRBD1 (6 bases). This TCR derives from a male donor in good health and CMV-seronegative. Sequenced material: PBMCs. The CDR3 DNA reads TGTGCCAGCGACAGGTCGAACACTGAAGCTTTCTTT. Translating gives CASDRSNTEAFF.